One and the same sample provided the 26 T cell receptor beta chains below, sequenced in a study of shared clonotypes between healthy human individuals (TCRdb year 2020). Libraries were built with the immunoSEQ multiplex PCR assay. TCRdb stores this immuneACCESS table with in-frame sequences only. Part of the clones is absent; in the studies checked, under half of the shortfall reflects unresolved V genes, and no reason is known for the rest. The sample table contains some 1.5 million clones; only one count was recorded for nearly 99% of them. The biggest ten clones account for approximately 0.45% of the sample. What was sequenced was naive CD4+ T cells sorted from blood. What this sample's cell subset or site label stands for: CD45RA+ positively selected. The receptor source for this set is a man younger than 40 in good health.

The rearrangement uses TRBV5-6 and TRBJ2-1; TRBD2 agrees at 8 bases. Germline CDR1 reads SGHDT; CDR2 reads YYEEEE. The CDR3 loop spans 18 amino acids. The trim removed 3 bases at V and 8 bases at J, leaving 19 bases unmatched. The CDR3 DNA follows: TGTGCCAGCAGCTCAGAAACCACAGCGGGAGTACTGTTGGATGAGCAGTTCTTC. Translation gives CASSSETTAGVLLDEQFF.

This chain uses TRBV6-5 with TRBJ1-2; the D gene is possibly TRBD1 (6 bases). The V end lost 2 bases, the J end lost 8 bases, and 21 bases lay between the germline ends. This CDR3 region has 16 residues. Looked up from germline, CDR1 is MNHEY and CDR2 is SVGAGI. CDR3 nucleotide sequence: TGTGCCAGCAGTTACCGGGAATTTACAGGGAGCCTAGGCTACACCTTC. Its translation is CASSYREFTGSLGYTF.

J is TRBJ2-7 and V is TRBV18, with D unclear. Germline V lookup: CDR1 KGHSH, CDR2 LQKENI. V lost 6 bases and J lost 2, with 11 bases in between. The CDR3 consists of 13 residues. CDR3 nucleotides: TGTGCCAGCTCTCCCTCCTCCGCCTACGAGCAGTACTTC. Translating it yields CASSPSSAYEQYF.

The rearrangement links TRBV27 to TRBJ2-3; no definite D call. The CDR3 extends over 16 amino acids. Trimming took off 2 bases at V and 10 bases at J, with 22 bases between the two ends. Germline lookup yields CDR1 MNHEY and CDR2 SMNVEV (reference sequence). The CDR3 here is CASSLAKTNPLVAQYF. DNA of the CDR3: TGTGCCAGCAGTTTAGCCAAAACAAACCCACTGGTGGCGCAGTATTTT.

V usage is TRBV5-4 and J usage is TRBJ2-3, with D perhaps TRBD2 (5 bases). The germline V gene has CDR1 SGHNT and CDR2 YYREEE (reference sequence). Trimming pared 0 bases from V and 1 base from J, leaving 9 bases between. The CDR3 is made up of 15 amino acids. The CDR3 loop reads CASSLAERGTDTQYF. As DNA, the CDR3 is TGTGCCAGCAGCTTGGCGGAGAGGGGCACAGATACGCAGTATTTT. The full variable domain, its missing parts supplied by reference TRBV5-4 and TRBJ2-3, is ETGVTQSPTHLIKTRGQQVTLRCSSQSGHNTVSWYQQALGQGPQFIFQYYREEENGRGNFPPRFSGLQFPNYSSELNVNALELDDSALYLCASSLAERGTDTQYFGPGTRLTVL.

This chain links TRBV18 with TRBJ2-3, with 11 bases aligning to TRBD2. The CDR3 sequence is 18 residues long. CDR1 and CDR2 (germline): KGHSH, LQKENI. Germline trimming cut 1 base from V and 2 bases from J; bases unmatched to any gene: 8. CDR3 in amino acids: CASSPLAGGLADTDTQYF. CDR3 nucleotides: TGTGCCAGCTCACCACTGGCCGGGGGACTAGCGGACACAGATACGCAGTATTTT.

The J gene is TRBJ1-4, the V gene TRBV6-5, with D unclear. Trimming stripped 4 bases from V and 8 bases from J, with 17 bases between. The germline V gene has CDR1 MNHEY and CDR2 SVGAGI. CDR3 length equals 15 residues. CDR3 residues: CASSLSGLGMEKLFF. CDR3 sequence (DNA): TGTGCCAGCAGTTTATCCGGGCTAGGGATGGAAAAACTGTTTTTT.

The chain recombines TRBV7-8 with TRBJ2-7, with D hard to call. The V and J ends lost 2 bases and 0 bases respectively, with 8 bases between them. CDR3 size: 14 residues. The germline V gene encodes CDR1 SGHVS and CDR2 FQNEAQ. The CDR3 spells CASSLSRVSYEQYF. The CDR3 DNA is TGTGCCAGCAGCTTATCAAGGGTCTCCTACGAGCAGTACTTC.

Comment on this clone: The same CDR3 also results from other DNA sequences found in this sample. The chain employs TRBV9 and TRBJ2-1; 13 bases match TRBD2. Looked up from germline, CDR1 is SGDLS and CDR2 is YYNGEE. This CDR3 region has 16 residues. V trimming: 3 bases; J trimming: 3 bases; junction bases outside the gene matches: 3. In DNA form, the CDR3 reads TGTGCCAGCAGCGCGGGGACTAGCGGGAACTACAATGAGCAGTTCTTC. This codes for CASSAGTSGNYNEQFF.

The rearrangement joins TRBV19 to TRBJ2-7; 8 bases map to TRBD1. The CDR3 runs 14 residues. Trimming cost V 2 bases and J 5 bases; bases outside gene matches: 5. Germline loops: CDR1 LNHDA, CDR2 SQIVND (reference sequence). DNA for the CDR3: TGTGCCAGTAGTATATCAGGGGGCCGGGACGAGCAGTACTTC. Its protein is CASSISGGRDEQYF. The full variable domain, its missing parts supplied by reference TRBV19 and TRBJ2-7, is DGGITQSPKYLFRKEGQNVTLSCEQNLNHDAMYWYRQDPGQGLRLIYYSQIVNDFQKGDIAEGYSVSREKKESFPLTVTSAQKNPTAFYLCASSISGGRDEQYFGPGTRLTVT.

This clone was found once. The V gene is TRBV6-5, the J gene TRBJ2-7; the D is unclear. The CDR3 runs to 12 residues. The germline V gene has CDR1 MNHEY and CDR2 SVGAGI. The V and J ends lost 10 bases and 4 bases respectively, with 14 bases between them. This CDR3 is CATTSATYEQYF. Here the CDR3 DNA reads TGTGCCACCACATCGGCGACATACGAGCAGTACTTC.

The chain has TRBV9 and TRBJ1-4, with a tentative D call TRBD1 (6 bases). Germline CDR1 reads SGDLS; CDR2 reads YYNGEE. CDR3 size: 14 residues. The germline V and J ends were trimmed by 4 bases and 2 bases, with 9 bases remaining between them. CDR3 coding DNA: TGTGCCAGCAGCTCTACAGGGACTAATGAAAAACTGTTTTTT. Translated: CASSSTGTNEKLFF.

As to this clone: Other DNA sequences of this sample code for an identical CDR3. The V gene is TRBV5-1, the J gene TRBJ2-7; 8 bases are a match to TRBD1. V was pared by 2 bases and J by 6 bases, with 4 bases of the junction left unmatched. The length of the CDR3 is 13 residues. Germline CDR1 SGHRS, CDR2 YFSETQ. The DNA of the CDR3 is TGCGCCAGCAGCTTTGGACAGGGAGGCGAGCAGTACTTC. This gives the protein CASSFGQGGEQYF.

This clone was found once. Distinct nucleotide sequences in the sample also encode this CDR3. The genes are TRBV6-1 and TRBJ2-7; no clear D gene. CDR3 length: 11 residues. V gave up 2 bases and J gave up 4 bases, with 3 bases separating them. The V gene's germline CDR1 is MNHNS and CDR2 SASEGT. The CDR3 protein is CASSEFYEQYF. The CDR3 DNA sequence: TGTGCCAGCAGTGAATTTTACGAGCAGTACTTC.

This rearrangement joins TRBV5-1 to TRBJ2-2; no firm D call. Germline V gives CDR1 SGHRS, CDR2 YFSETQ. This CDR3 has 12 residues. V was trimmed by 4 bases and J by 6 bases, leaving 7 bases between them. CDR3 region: CASSVASGELFF. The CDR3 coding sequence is TGCGCCAGCAGCGTGGCTTCCGGGGAGCTGTTTTTT.

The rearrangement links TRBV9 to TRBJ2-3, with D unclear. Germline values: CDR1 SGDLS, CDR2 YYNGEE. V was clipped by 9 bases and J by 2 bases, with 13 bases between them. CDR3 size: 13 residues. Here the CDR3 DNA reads TGTGCCACCGGCGCTACTCCCACAGATACGCAGTATTTT. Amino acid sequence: CATGATPTDTQYF.

The CDR3 DNA sequence: TGTGCCTGGAGTGTACAGGGGGCTTTGGACACTGAAGCTTTCTTT. Its translation is CAWSVQGALDTEAFF. This rearrangement joins TRBV30 to TRBJ1-1; 9 bases are shared with TRBD1. This CDR3 spans 15 amino acids. With V trimmed by 0 bases and J by 3 bases, 5 bases remained unmatched. CDR1 and CDR2 from the germline V gene are GTSNPN and SVGIG (reference sequence). Full variable domain (outside the CDR3, taken from reference TRBV30 and TRBJ1-1): SQTIHQWPATLVQPVGSPLSLECTVEGTSNPNLYWYRQAAGRGLQLLFYSVGIGQISSEVPQNLSASRPQDRQFILSSKKLLLSDSGFYLCAWSVQGALDTEAFFGQGTRLTVV.

CDR3 nucleotide sequence: TGTGCCATCAGTGCCTGGACAGGGCAAATCTACGAGCAGTACTTC. Protein: CAISAWTGQIYEQYF. The chain couples TRBV10-3 to TRBJ2-7; the match to TRBD1 covers 8 bases. Germline loops: CDR1 ENHRY, CDR2 SYGVKD. The CDR3 runs 15 residues. The V gene end was trimmed by 4 bases and the J gene end by 3 bases; junction bases not matched to a gene: 8.

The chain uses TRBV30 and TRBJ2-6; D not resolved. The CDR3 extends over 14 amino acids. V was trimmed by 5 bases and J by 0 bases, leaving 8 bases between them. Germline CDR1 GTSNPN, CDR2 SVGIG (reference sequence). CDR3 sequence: CAWSHGSGANVLTF. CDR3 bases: TGTGCCTGGTCCCACGGCTCTGGGGCCAACGTCCTGACTTTC.

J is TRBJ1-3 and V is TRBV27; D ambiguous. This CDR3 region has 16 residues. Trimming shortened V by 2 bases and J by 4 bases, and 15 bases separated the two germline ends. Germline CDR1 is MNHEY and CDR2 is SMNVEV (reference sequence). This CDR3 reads CASSLPHAAAGNTIYF. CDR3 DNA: TGTGCCAGCAGTTTACCCCACGCCGCAGCCGGAAACACCATATATTTT.

CDR3 loop: CASSLGLRQGNSPYEQYF. CDR3 DNA sequence: TGTGCCAGCAGCTTAGGGCTTCGACAGGGGAATTCTCCCTACGAGCAGTACTTC. This sequence joins TRBV7-9 and TRBJ2-7; 8 nucleotides align to TRBD1. After removal of 1 base from V and 2 bases from J, the junction contained 13 bases not matched to a gene. The CDR3 sequence is 18 residues long. Germline loops: CDR1 SEHNR, CDR2 FQNEAQ (reference sequence).

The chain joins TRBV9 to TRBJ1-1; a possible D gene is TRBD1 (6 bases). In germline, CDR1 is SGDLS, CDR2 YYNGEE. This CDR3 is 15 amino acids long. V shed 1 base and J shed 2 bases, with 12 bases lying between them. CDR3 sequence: CASSVNPGDNTEAFF. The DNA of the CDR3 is TGTGCCAGCAGCGTAAATCCAGGGGATAACACTGAAGCTTTCTTT. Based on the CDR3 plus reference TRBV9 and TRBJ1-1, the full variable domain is DSGVTQTPKHLITATGQRVTLRCSPRSGDLSVYWYQQSLDQGLQFLIQYYNGEERAKGNILERFSAQQFPDLHSELNLSSLELGDSALYFCASSVNPGDNTEAFFGQGTRLTVV.

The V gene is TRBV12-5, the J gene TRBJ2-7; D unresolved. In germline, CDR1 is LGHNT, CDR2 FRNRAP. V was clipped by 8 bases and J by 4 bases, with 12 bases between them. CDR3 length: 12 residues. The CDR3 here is CASSRMPYEQYF. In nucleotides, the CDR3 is TGTGCTAGTAGTAGGATGCCTTACGAGCAGTACTTC.

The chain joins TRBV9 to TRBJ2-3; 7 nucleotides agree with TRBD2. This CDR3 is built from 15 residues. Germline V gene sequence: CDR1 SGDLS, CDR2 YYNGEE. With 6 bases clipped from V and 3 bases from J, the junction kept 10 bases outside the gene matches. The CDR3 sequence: CASKRGGRGTDTQYF. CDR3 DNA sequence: TGTGCCAGCAAACGAGGCGGGAGAGGGACAGATACGCAGTATTTT.

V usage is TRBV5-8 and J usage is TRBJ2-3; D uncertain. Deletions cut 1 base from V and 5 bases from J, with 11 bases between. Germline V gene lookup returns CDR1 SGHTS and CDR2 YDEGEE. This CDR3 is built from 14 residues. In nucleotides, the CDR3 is TGTGCCAGCAGCTTGCAAGCAAGAGGAGATACGCAGTATTTT. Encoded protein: CASSLQARGDTQYF.

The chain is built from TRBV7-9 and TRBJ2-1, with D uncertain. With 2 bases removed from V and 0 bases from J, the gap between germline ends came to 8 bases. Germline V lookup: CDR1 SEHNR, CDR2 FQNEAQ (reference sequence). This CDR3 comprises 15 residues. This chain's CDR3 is CASSLREPSYNEQFF. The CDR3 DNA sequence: TGTGCCAGCAGCTTAAGAGAACCCTCCTACAATGAGCAGTTCTTC.